Listed below are T cell receptor beta chains from one sample, sequenced in a study of PD-1 blockade in classical Hodgkin lymphoma. Here immunoSEQ multiplex PCR was the method, and the copy in TCRdb shows in-frame clones only, minus some. The table lists 21,000 or so clones, approximately 74% of them singletons, with around a fifth in the top ten. The source material was peripheral blood mononuclear cells (PBMCs), sampled at baseline. The receptors here all came from a human donor with classical Hodgkin lymphoma. The CDR3 runs from the conserved cysteine through the conserved F or W. A D gene is named only where the DNA matches it firmly. Clone size is stated in some rows and not others, as once, few, many or a class when expanded.

V gene	J gene	D gene	clone size	CDR3 length	CDR3 protein	CDR3 DNA
TRBV11-3	TRBJ2-3	NA	NA	13	CASSLDQGDTQYF	TGTGCCAGCAGCTTAGATCAGGGCGATACGCAGTATTTT
TRBV29-1	TRBJ1-2	TRBD1	NA	15	CSVDFGGGTLYGYTF	TGCAGCGTTGATTTTGGAGGGGGCACGCTCTATGGCTACACCTTC
TRBV4-3	TRBJ1-6	NA	few	22	CASSQVRLVDSRGSMNNSPLHF	TGCGCCAGCAGCCAAGTTCGCCTGGTCGACTCCAGGGGCAGCATGAATAATTCACCCCTCCACTTT
TRBV28	TRBJ2-3	TRBD1	NA	15	CASSYRDRGRDTQYF	TGTGCCAGCAGTTACCGGGACAGGGGGCGAGATACGCAGTATTTT
TRBV9	TRBJ2-2	NA	NA	13	CASSVVEIGELFF	TGTGCCAGCAGCGTAGTAGAGATCGGGGAGCTGTTTTTT
TRBV19	TRBJ2-1	NA	NA	15	CASSWAPDSYNEQFF	TGTGCCAGTAGCTGGGCACCTGACTCCTACAATGAGCAGTTCTTC
TRBV11-2	TRBJ1-5	NA	NA	12	CASSLGNQPQHF	TGTGCCAGCAGCTTAGGCAATCAGCCCCAGCATTTT
TRBV9	TRBJ2-1	TRBD2	NA	16	CASSVEELAGGWEQFF	TGTGCCAGCAGCGTAGAGGAACTAGCGGGAGGTTGGGAGCAGTTCTTC
TRBV5-1	TRBJ2-5	TRBD1	NA	15	CASSKDQGAGETQYF	TGCGCCAGCAGCAAAGATCAGGGGGCGGGTGAGACCCAGTACTTC
TRBV11-2	TRBJ2-5	TRBD1	NA	16	CASRGIQGGKGETQYF	TGTGCCAGCAGAGGGATACAGGGGGGTAAAGGAGAGACCCAGTACTTC
TRBV5-6	TRBJ1-1	NA	NA	15	CASSSVERARNEAFF	TGTGCCAGCAGCTCCGTCGAGCGTGCCCGTAATGAAGCTTTCTTT
TRBV7-6	TRBJ2-5	NA	NA	15	CASRTIRGAQETQYF	TGTGCCAGCAGGACGATAAGAGGGGCTCAAGAGACCCAGTACTTC
TRBV10-1	TRBJ2-1	NA	NA	13	CASSVGTYNEQFF	TGCGCCAGCAGTGTCGGGACCTACAATGAGCAGTTCTTC
TRBV9	TRBJ2-1	NA	NA	15	CASSSGGAGYNEQFF	TGTGCCAGCAGCTCCGGCGGGGCGGGGTACAATGAGCAGTTCTTC
TRBV30	TRBJ1-1	TRBD1	NA	11	CAWIPTGRAFF	TGTGCCTGGATTCCGACAGGGAGGGCTTTCTTT
TRBV12-5	TRBJ1-1	NA	NA	14	CASGLRGGGTEAFF	TGTGCTAGTGGTTTACGGGGAGGGGGAACTGAAGCTTTCTTT
TRBV7-7	TRBJ2-2	NA	few	14	CASSLSGMTGELFF	TGTGCCAGCAGCTTATCAGGGATGACCGGGGAGCTGTTTTTT
TRBV6-1	TRBJ2-1	TRBD2	NA	14	CASRLAGAYNEQFF	TGTGCCAGCAGACTAGCGGGGGCCTACAATGAGCAGTTCTTC
TRBV11-2	TRBJ2-7	NA	NA	12	CASSLYYYEQYF	TGTGCCAGCAGCTTATACTACTACGAGCAGTACTTC
TRBV9	TRBJ2-2	TRBD1	NA	14	CASRDRGDTGELFF	TGTGCCAGCAGGGACAGGGGAGACACCGGGGAGCTGTTTTTT
TRBV4-3	TRBJ2-6	NA	few	16	CASSQDGGGGANVLTF	TGCGCCAGCAGCCAAGACGGCGGTGGGGGGGCCAACGTCCTGACTTTC
TRBV6-6	TRBJ1-1	NA	once	15	CASSYSSQGGTEAFF	TGTGCCAGCAGTTACTCGAGTCAGGGCGGAACTGAAGCTTTCTTT
TRBV29-1	TRBJ2-2	TRBD1	once	14	CSVAGDRRVGELFF	TGCAGCGTTGCGGGGGACAGGAGAGTGGGGGAGCTGTTTTTT
TRBV7-9	TRBJ2-5	NA	once	17	CASSNPRGRKTQETQYF	TGTGCCAGCAGCAACCCTCGGGGGCGTAAAACCCAAGAGACCCAGTACTTC
TRBV28	TRBJ2-3	NA	NA	14	CASRPQGGTDTQYF	TGTGCCAGCAGACCACAGGGTGGTACAGATACGCAGTATTTT
TRBV7-3	TRBJ1-4	NA	NA	15	CASSLTGSPNEKLFF	TGTGCCAGCAGCTTAACAGGCAGCCCTAATGAAAAACTGTTTTTT
TRBV9	TRBJ2-6	NA	NA	16	CASSANPSSGANVLTF	TGTGCCAGCAGCGCGAACCCTTCCTCTGGGGCCAACGTCCTGACTTTC
TRBV4-3	TRBJ1-1	NA	medium-sized	13	CASSQDGNTEAFF	TGCGCCAGCAGCCAAGATGGGAACACTGAAGCTTTCTTT
TRBV28	TRBJ2-7	NA	NA	15	CASSPIDRSSYEQYF	TGTGCCAGCAGCCCCATTGACAGGAGCTCCTACGAGCAGTACTTC
TRBV4-1	TRBJ1-2	TRBD1	NA	15	CASSQPRGTYYGYTF	TGCGCCAGCAGCCAGCCCAGGGGGACCTACTATGGCTACACCTTC
TRBV6-4	TRBJ1-1	NA	NA	11	CASHSGTEAFF	TGTGCCAGCCACAGCGGCACTGAAGCTTTCTTT
TRBV27	TRBJ1-2	NA	NA	15	CASSPRGGGNYGYTF	TGTGCCAGCAGTCCCCGAGGGGGGGGGAACTATGGCTACACCTTC
TRBV15	TRBJ1-5	TRBD1	NA	15	CATRLDRGGNQPQHF	TGTGCCACCCGTCTTGACAGGGGAGGCAATCAGCCCCAGCATTTT
TRBV12-5	TRBJ1-1	NA	NA	13	CASGLGHHTEAFF	TGTGCTAGTGGTTTGGGACACCACACTGAAGCTTTCTTT
TRBV2	TRBJ1-5	NA	many	15	CASSLASEGNQPQHF	TGTGCCAGCAGTCTCGCGTCTGAGGGCAATCAGCCCCAGCATTTT